The 32 T cell receptor beta chains below all came from one sample that was sequenced in a study of T cell repertoires in cytomegalovirus infection. For these receptors, no antigen is known. TCRdb itself ran the reads through MiXCR, one entry per CDR3 protein. Of 750,000 to 900,000 distinct CDR3 sequences in the sample, 29% were seen once. This sample comprised cultured CD8+ T cells from PBMCs, obtained from culture after CMV antigen stimulation. The origin of the receptors is a human donor in good health (CMV status not recorded). Some clones in this sample may be carry-over from other donors' samples.

In this sample, this clonotype turned up a few times. V and J are TRBV9 and TRBJ1-1, with D unresolved. The ends were cut back, 0 bases at V and 0 bases at J, with 9 bases in the middle. The CDR3 covers 15 residues. Germline V lookup: CDR1 SGDLS, CDR2 YYNGEE. The CDR3 reads CASSVGGRMNTEAFF. In DNA form, the CDR3 reads TGTGCCAGCAGCGTAGGGGGTCGGATGAACACTGAAGCTTTCTTT.

The chain combines TRBV29-1 with TRBJ2-5, with TRBD1 matching over 8 bases. The V and J ends lost 3 bases and 2 bases, in that order; junction bases with no gene match: 8. The CDR3 is 15 residues long. Germline V gene lookup returns CDR1 SQVTM and CDR2 ANQGSEA. CDR3 residues: CSVELLNRGQETQYF. The CDR3, as DNA: TGCAGCGTTGAGCTCCTGAACAGGGGGCAAGAGACCCAGTACTTC.

This clonotype has at least ten counts. The chain has TRBV6-1 and TRBJ1-2, with 9 bases lining up with TRBD1. After removal of 2 bases from V and 4 bases from J, the junction contained 5 bases not matched to a gene. The CDR3 has 15 residues. Germline loops: CDR1 MNHNS, CDR2 SASEGT. CDR3 in DNA: TGTGCCAGCAGTGAAACCGGACAGGGGTTCTATGGCTACACCTTC. It specifies CASSETGQGFYGYTF.

The gene calls are TRBV7-6 and TRBJ2-5, with D possibly TRBD1 on 6 matching bases. This CDR3 region has 16 residues. The V and J ends lost 5 bases and 5 bases respectively, with 21 bases between them. Germline V gene lookup returns CDR1 SGHVS and CDR2 FNYEAQ. CDR3 in DNA: TGTGCCAGCAGCCAGACGATCACGGACAGAAGGGAGACCCAGTACTTC. Protein sequence: CASSQTITDRRETQYF.

The V and J genes are TRBV3-1 and TRBJ2-3; D is undetermined. V was clipped by 5 bases and J by 6 bases, with 12 bases between them. The CDR3 spans 13 residues. Germline lookup yields CDR1 LGHDT and CDR2 YNNKEL (reference sequence). CDR3 region: CASSNRKGDTQYF. CDR3 in DNA: TGTGCCAGCAGCAACCGGAAAGGGGATACGCAGTATTTT.

This clonotype was observed a few times. The V call is TRBV7-6, the J call TRBJ2-7, with D maybe TRBD2 (7 bases). This CDR3 spans 15 amino acids. Germline values: CDR1 SGHVS, CDR2 FNYEAQ. Between the trimmed V and J ends, which lost 4 bases and 3 bases, there was a span of 16 bases. CDR3: CASSYSQGGNYEQYF. In DNA form, the CDR3 reads TGTGCCAGCAGCTATTCACAGGGAGGGAACTACGAGCAGTACTTC.

This clonotype showed up just a few times. The chain uses TRBV10-3 and TRBJ1-2; the D gene is possibly TRBD1 (5 bases). Germline V gives CDR1 ENHRY, CDR2 SYGVKD. The CDR3 sequence is 15 residues long. Trimming removed 5 bases at V and 4 bases at J, with 17 bases between. The DNA of the CDR3 is TGTGCCATCAGTCTGGGGGAGGGGTCGATCTATGGCTACACCTTC. This codes for CAISLGEGSIYGYTF.

J is TRBJ2-3 and V is TRBV28; possible D gene TRBD1, 6 bases. The V end lost 2 bases, the J end lost 1 base, and 10 bases lay between the germline ends. This CDR3 has 15 amino acids. In germline, CDR1 is MDHEN, CDR2 SYDVKM. CDR3 nucleotides: TGTGCCAGCAGTTTAACTGGACAGCGCACAGATACGCAGTATTTT. This encodes CASSLTGQRTDTQYF.

The table lists this clonotype with many counts. This chain uses TRBV25-1 with TRBJ1-5; the D gene is possibly TRBD1 (5 bases). V lost 6 bases, J lost 1 base, and 10 bases lay in between. There are 14 residues in the CDR3. Germline V gives CDR1 MGHDK, CDR2 SYGVNS. The CDR3 reads CASSQGISNQPQHF. The DNA of the CDR3 is TGTGCCAGCAGCCAGGGAATAAGCAATCAGCCCCAGCATTTT.

This chain connects TRBV11-2 to TRBJ2-1; the D gene is possibly TRBD1 (6 bases). Germline-derived CDR1 and CDR2 are SGHAT and FQNNGV. Trimming stripped 3 bases from V and 0 bases from J, with 12 bases between. The CDR3 is 16 residues long. CDR3 loop: CASSFWDKSSYNEQFF. CDR3 nucleotide sequence: TGTGCCAGCAGCTTCTGGGACAAGTCCTCCTACAATGAGCAGTTCTTC.

The V call is TRBV6-1, the J call TRBJ1-5, with TRBD1 matching 8 bases. After removal of 8 bases from V and 5 bases from J, the junction contained 14 bases not matched to a gene. Germline lookup yields CDR1 MNHNS and CDR2 SASEGT. There are 16 residues in the CDR3. In nucleotides, the CDR3 is TGTGCCAGCCTTAAACCGCGGGACAGGAGGGATCAGCCCCAGCATTTT. As protein: CASLKPRDRRDQPQHF.

This clonotype was observed a few times. The chain joins TRBV4-2 to TRBJ2-4; TRBD1 or TRBD2 may be the D gene (5 bases each). From germline, CDR1 is LGHNA and CDR2 YNFKEQ. V lost 0 bases to trimming and J lost 7 bases, with 16 bases between them. This CDR3 spans 16 amino acids. The CDR3 DNA is TGTGCCAGCAGCCAAGATTCGGTCAGGGAGATCAACATTCAGTACTTC. Its translation: CASSQDSVREINIQYF.

V usage is TRBV11-2 and J usage is TRBJ1-2, with a possible D match to TRBD1 (5 bases). Germline CDR1 reads SGHAT; CDR2 reads FQNNGV. V shed 5 bases and J shed 3 bases, with 16 bases lying between them. CDR3 size: 15 residues. DNA of the CDR3: TGTGCCAGCAGCACGGGACCGCCGCCAGACTATGGCTACACCTTC. Protein product: CASSTGPPPDYGYTF.

This clonotype was seen a few times. The V and J genes are TRBV11-2 and TRBJ1-1, with a possible D match to TRBD1 (5 bases). V dropped 7 bases and J dropped 10 bases, with 16 bases sitting between them. Germline V gives CDR1 SGHAT, CDR2 FQNNGV. This CDR3 is built from 12 residues. Written as DNA, the CDR3 is TGTGCCAGCATAGGGGCTATAGAAGGAGCTTTCTTT. Translated, it gives CASIGAIEGAFF.

The chain is built from TRBV12-3 or TRBV12-4 and TRBJ1-6; unclear D gene. The V and J ends lost 3 bases and 4 bases respectively, with 16 bases between them. This CDR3 is built from 17 residues. CDR3 loop: CASSFWTGTRYNSPLHF. For the CDR3, the DNA is TGTGCCAGCAGTTTCTGGACCGGTACTCGTTATAATTCACCCCTCCACTTT.

This clonotype came up a few times. This chain joins TRBV15 and TRBJ2-1, with 9 bases lining up with TRBD2. There are 17 residues in the CDR3. In germline, CDR1 is LNHNV, CDR2 YYDKDF (reference sequence). V trimming: 4 bases; J trimming: 5 bases; junction bases outside the gene matches: 12. The CDR3 region has the DNA TGTGCCACCAGCAACCACTTACTAGCGGGCCTAGACAATGAGCAGTTCTTC. Amino acids: CATSNHLLAGLDNEQFF.

The chain uses TRBV29-1 and TRBJ1-1; D call uncertain. Looked up from germline, CDR1 is SQVTM and CDR2 is ANQGSEA. V lost 5 bases to trimming and J lost 0 bases, with 4 bases between them. The CDR3 consists of 11 residues. This CDR3 is CSVLMNTEAFF. The CDR3 DNA reads TGCAGCGTTCTAATGAACACTGAAGCTTTCTTT.

This chain uses TRBV20-1 with TRBJ1-2; D gene unclear. Trimming pared 7 bases from V and 6 bases from J, leaving 18 bases between. The CDR3 has 13 amino acids. Germline V lookup: CDR1 DFQATT, CDR2 SNEGSKA (reference sequence). CDR3 bases: TGCAGTGTTCCGGCAGCGGTTTTCGATGGCTACACCTTC. It is translated as CSVPAAVFDGYTF.

In its sample, this clonotype was seen a few times. For the CDR3, the DNA is TGTGCCAGCAGTGAAGTCAGCCTAGGCTACAATGAGCAGTTCTTC. It codes for CASSEVSLGYNEQFF. The chain combines TRBV2 with TRBJ2-1, with D hard to call. The CDR3 loop spans 15 amino acids. Germline CDR1 SNHLY, CDR2 FYNNEI. The germline V and J ends were trimmed by 1 base and 3 bases, with 10 bases remaining between them.

This clonotype was recorded at least ten times. V and J are TRBV27 and TRBJ2-1; D possibly corresponds to TRBD2 (7 bases). Germline V gives CDR1 MNHEY, CDR2 SMNVEV (reference sequence). The CDR3 is made up of 17 amino acids. The V gene lost 4 bases and the J gene lost 4 bases, with 20 bases spanning the gap. In DNA form, the CDR3 reads TGTGCCAGCAGTTCCCGGCATGGGGGGGGGGCTTACAATGAGCAGTTCTTC. Its protein product is CASSSRHGGGAYNEQFF.

The chain links TRBV7-9 to TRBJ1-2; no definite D call. CDR1 SEHNR and CDR2 FQNEAQ come from the germline V gene (reference sequence). V lost 7 bases and J 1 base, leaving 13 bases between the germline ends. This CDR3 comprises 14 residues. This chain's CDR3 is CASTFMANNYGYTF. CDR3 in DNA: TGTGCCAGCACCTTCATGGCGAATAACTATGGCTACACCTTC.

This clonotype showed up just a few times. An end of the junction does not agree with germline; a read error may underlie this. The CDR3 nucleotides are TGCGCCAGCAGCCCTCGGGCGCCTTCCTCCAATGAGCAGTTCTTC. This translates into CASSPRAPSSNEQFF. The chain joins TRBV4-1 to TRBJ2-1; D is unresolved. Germline CDR1 reads MGHRA; CDR2 reads YSYEKL. This CDR3 region has 15 residues.

This chain joins TRBV19 and TRBJ1-2, with 9 bases fitting TRBD1. This CDR3 is 15 amino acids long. The germline CDR1 and CDR2 sequences are LNHDA and SQIVND (reference sequence). Trimming removed 4 bases from V and 7 bases from J; junction bases left unmatched: 10. Here the CDR3 DNA reads TGTGCCAGTAGTACCACAGGGGGCGCGTCAGCTGGCTACACCTTC. It is translated as CASSTTGGASAGYTF.

Here the CDR3 DNA reads TGTGCCAGCAGTGGATGGGACAGGGGCCCAGAGACCCAGTACTTC. This sequence encodes CASSGWDRGPETQYF. The V and J genes are TRBV6-1 and TRBJ2-5; 10 nucleotides match TRBD1. CDR1 and CDR2 from the germline V gene are MNHNS and SASEGT. CDR3 size: 15 residues. V lost 4 bases and J lost 4; bases outside the gene matches: 6.

The genes are TRBV12-3 or TRBV12-4 and TRBJ2-2, with D uncertain. The CDR3 sequence is 11 residues long. V gave up 7 bases and J gave up 5 bases, with 5 bases separating them. The CDR3 region has the DNA TGTGCCAGCATGTCTACCGGGGAGCTGTTTTTT. This sequence encodes CASMSTGELFF.

Ten or more counts support this clonotype. This rearrangement joins TRBV7-9 to TRBJ1-1; a weak D match, TRBD1 (6 bases). Per the germline V gene, CDR1 is SEHNR and CDR2 is FQNEAQ (reference sequence). Trimming took 3 bases from V and 1 from J, leaving 15 bases between them. The length of the CDR3 is 16 residues. CDR3 sequence (DNA): TGTGCCAGCAGCTTCCCATCGGACAGTCAGAACACTGAAGCTTTCTTT. This encodes CASSFPSDSQNTEAFF.

The genes are TRBV6-1 and TRBJ2-7; D call uncertain. V lost 5 bases and J 3 bases, leaving 17 bases between the germline ends. CDR1 MNHNS and CDR2 SASEGT come from the germline V gene. This CDR3 is 15 amino acids long. This CDR3 is CASSQVPTTFYEQYF. The CDR3 nucleotides read TGTGCCAGCAGTCAGGTCCCAACTACCTTCTACGAGCAGTACTTC.

The sample holds a few counts of this clonotype. V and J are TRBV7-8 and TRBJ2-3; TRBD2 aligns across 7 bases. The germline CDR1 and CDR2 sequences are SGHVS and FQNEAQ. The CDR3 is 15 residues long. The J segment lost 5 bases and the V segment lost 5 bases, leaving 10 bases of the junction unmatched. This CDR3 is CASSAGLRGIDTQYF. The CDR3 DNA is TGTGCCAGCAGCGCCGGTTTGCGGGGGATAGATACGCAGTATTTT.

This clonotype came up a few times. The rearrangement links TRBV7-9 to TRBJ1-2; TRBD1 agrees at 7 bases. The CDR3 runs to 17 residues. From germline, CDR1 is SEHNR and CDR2 FQNEAQ (reference sequence). Losses at the gene ends were 5 bases for V and 2 bases for J; bases not matched to a gene: 14. CDR3 in DNA: TGTGCCAGCAGCACGCGGACCGGGACAGCACAGAACTATGGCTACACCTTC. It is translated as CASSTRTGTAQNYGYTF.

The chain employs TRBV5-1 and TRBJ2-7, with a weak D call TRBD2 (6 bases). This CDR3 has 15 amino acids. V was clipped by 4 bases and J by 2 bases, with 16 bases between them. CDR1 is SGHRS, CDR2 YFSETQ, per germline. CDR3 nucleotides: TGCGCCAGCAGCGGAGGGGACCACTTGCCCTACGAGCAGTACTTC. This encodes CASSGGDHLPYEQYF.

This clonotype was seen repeatedly, ten times or more. V and J are TRBV7-2 and TRBJ2-3; 10 nucleotides line up with TRBD1. The CDR3 loop spans 20 amino acids. Looked up from germline, CDR1 is SGHTA and CDR2 is FQGNSA. V shed 2 bases, J shed 1 base, and the junction held 15 bases outside the gene matches. The CDR3 DNA reads TGTGCCAGCAGCTTAAACGCGAGAGCAGGAGGGACAGGGGGCACAGATACGCAGTATTTT. Encoded protein: CASSLNARAGGTGGTDTQYF.

This clonotype has more than one count but fewer than ten. This chain joins TRBV6-1 and TRBJ1-1, with a tentative D call TRBD1 (5 bases). CDR3 length equals 11 residues. The V gene lost 6 bases and the J gene lost 10 bases, with 12 bases spanning the gap. Germline CDR1 reads MNHNS; CDR2 reads SASEGT. CDR3 in DNA: TGTGCCAGCAGCCTAAGGGACGGAGCTTTCTTT. Protein product: CASSLRDGAFF.